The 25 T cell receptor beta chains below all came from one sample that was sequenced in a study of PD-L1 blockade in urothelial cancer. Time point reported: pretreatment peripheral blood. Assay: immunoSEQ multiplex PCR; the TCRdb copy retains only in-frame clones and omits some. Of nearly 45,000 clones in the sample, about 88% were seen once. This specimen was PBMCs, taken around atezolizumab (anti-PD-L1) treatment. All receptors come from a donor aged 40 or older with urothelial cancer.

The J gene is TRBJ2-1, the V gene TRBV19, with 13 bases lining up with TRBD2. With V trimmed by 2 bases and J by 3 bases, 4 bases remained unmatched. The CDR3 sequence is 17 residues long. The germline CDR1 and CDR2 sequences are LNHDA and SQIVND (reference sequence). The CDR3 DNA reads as TGTGCCAGTAGTATACCCGGGACTAGCGGGATCTACAATGAGCAGTTCTTC. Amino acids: CASSIPGTSGIYNEQFF.

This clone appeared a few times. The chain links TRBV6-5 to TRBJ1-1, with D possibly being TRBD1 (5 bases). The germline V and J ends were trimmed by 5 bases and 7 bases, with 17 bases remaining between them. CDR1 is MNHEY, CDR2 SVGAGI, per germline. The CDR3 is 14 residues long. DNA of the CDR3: TGTGCCAGCAGTCCCCCCGGCTCCCAGGGTGAAGCTTTCTTT. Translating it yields CASSPPGSQGEAFF.

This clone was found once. The CDR3: CASSYLGTSGSVWEFF. DNA of the CDR3: TGTGCCAGCAGTTACCTTGGGACTAGCGGGAGCGTTTGGGAGTTCTTC. This chain links TRBV6-5 with TRBJ2-1; 14 bases agree with TRBD2. This CDR3 spans 16 amino acids. J was trimmed by 14 bases and V by 2 bases; bases with no gene match: 11. The germline V gene has CDR1 MNHEY and CDR2 SVGAGI.

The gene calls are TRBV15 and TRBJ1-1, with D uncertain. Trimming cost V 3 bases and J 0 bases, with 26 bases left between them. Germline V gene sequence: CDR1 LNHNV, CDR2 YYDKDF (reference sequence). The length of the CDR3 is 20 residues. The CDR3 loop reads CATSRGPLWSTHQMNTEAFF. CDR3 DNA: TGTGCCACCAGCAGGGGCCCTCTCTGGTCCACCCATCAAATGAACACTGAAGCTTTCTTT.

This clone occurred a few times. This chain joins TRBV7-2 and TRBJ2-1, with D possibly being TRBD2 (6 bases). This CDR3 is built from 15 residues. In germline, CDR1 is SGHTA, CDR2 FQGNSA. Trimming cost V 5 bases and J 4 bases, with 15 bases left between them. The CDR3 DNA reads TGTGCCAGCAGCCCTACCCCGGGGGTTTACAATGAGCAGTTCTTC. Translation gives CASSPTPGVYNEQFF.

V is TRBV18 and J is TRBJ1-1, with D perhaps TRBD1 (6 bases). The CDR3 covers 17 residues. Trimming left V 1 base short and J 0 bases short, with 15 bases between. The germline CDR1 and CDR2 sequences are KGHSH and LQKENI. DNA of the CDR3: TGTGCCAGCTCACCACAGGTTGGGGGCAGTATGAACACTGAAGCTTTCTTT. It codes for CASSPQVGGSMNTEAFF.

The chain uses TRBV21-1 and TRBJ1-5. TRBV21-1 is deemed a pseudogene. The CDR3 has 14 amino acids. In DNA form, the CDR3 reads TGTGCCAGCAGCAACGGTCATAGCAATCAGCCCCAGCATTTT. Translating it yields CASSNGHSNQPQHF.

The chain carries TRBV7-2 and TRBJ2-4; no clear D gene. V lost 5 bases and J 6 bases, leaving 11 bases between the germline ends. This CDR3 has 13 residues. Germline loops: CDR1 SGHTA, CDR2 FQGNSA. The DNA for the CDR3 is TGTGCCAGCAGCCCACTCACCTCAAACATTCAGTACTTC. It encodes CASSPLTSNIQYF. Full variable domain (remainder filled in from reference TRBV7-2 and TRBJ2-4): GAGVSQSPSNKVTEKGKDVELRCDPISGHTALYWYRQSLGQGLEFLIYFQGNSAPDKSGLPSDRFSAERTGGSVSTLTIQRTQQEDSAVYLCASSPLTSNIQYFGAGTRLSVL.

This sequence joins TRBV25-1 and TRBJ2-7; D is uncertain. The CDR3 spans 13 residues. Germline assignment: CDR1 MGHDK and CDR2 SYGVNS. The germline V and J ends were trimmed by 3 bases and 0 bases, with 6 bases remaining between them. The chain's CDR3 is CASSDSPSYEQYF. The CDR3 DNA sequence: TGTGCCAGCAGTGATAGTCCCTCCTACGAGCAGTACTTC.

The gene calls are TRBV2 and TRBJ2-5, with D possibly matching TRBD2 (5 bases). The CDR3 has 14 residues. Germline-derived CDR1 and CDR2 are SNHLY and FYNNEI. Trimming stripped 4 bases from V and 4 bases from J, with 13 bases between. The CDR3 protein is CASSVGAAGETQYF. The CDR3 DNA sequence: TGTGCCAGCAGTGTTGGTGCGGCGGGAGAGACCCAGTACTTC.

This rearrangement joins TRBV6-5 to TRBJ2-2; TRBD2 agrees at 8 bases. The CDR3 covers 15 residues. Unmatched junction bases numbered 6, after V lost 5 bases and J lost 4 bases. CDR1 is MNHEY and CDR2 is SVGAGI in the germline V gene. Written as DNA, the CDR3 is TGTGCCAGCAGTCCAGCGGGAGTGGGCACCGGGGAGCTGTTTTTT. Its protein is CASSPAGVGTGELFF.

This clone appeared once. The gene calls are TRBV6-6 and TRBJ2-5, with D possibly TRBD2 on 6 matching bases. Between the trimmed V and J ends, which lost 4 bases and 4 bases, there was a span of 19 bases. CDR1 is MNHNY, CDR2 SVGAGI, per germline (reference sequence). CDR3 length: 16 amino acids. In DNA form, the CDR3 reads TGTGCCAGCAGTTCCGCCTTGGCGGGACCAAGAGAGACCCAGTACTTC. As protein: CASSSALAGPRETQYF.

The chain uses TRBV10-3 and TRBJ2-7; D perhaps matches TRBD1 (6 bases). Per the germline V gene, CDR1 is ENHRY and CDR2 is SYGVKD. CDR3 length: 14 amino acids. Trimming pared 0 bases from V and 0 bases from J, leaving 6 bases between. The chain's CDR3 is CAISESDSSYEQYF. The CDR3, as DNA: TGTGCCATCAGTGAGTCGGACAGCTCCTACGAGCAGTACTTC.

The CDR3, as DNA: TGTGCCAGTAGAGGGGCGAGCTCTGGAAACACCATATATTTT. This sequence encodes CASRGASSGNTIYF. V usage is TRBV19 and J usage is TRBJ1-3; D might be TRBD1 (5 bases). This CDR3 comprises 14 residues. Germline CDR1 is LNHDA and CDR2 is SQIVND (reference sequence). V gave up 6 bases and J gave up 0 bases, with 9 bases separating them. Using reference TRBV19 and TRBJ1-3 for the parts outside the CDR3, the full variable domain is DGGITQSPKYLFRKEGQNVTLSCEQNLNHDAMYWYRQDPGQGLRLIYYSQIVNDFQKGDIAEGYSVSREKKESFPLTVTSAQKNPTAFYLCASRGASSGNTIYFGEGSWLTVV.

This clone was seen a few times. As DNA, the CDR3 is TGTGCCAGCAGCTTTTCTGGCACAGATACGCAGTATTTT. Translation: CASSFSGTDTQYF. The chain links TRBV11-2 to TRBJ2-3; D is ambiguous. Germline CDR1 and CDR2: SGHAT and FQNNGV. Between the trimmed V and J ends, which lost 3 bases and 1 base, there was a span of 5 bases. The CDR3 covers 13 residues.

The CDR3 nucleotides read TGCAGCGTTGAGGGGACTAGCGGGAGTCTCCACGAGCAGTACTTC. It translates to CSVEGTSGSLHEQYF. The rearrangement uses TRBV29-1 and TRBJ2-7; 14 bases are a match to TRBD2. Germline trimming cut 3 bases from V and 5 bases from J; bases unmatched to any gene: 6. Germline V lookup: CDR1 SQVTM, CDR2 ANQGSEA. CDR3 size: 15 residues.

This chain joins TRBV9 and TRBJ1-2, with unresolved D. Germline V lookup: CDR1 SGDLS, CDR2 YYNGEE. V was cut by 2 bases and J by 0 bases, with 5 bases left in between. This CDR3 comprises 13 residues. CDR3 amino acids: CASSVQSNYGYTF. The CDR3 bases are TGTGCCAGCAGCGTCCAGTCTAACTATGGCTACACCTTC.

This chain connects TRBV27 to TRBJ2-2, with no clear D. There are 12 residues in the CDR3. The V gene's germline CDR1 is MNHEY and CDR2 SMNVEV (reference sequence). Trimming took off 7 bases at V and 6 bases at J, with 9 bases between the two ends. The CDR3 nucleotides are TGTGCCAGCAAACCACCGGCCGGGGAGCTGTTTTTT. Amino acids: CASKPPAGELFF.

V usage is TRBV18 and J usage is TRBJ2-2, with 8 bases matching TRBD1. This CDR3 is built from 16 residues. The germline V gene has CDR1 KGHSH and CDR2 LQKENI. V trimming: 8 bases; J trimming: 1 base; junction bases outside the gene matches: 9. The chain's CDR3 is CASNPQGTGNTGELFF. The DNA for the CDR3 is TGTGCCAGCAACCCGCAGGGGACAGGGAACACCGGGGAGCTGTTTTTT.

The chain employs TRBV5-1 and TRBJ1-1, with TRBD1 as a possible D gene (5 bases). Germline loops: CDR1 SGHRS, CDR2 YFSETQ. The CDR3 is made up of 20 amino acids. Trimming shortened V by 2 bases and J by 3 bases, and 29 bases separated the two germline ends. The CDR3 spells CASSLVSWGVGSRADTEAFF. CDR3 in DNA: TGCGCCAGCAGCTTAGTGAGTTGGGGGGTCGGGTCTAGAGCGGACACTGAAGCTTTCTTT.

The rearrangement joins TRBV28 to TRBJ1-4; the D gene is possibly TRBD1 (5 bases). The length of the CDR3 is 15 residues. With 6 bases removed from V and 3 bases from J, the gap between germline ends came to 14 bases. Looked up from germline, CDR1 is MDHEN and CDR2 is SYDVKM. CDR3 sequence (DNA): TGTGCCAGCAGCACCAGCGCAGGGTCTAATGAAAAACTGTTTTTT. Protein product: CASSTSAGSNEKLFF.

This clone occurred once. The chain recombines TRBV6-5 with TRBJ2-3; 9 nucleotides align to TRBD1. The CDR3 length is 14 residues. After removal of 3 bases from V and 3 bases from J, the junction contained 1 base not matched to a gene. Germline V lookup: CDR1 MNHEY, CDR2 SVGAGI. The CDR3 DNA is TGTGCCAGCAGTTATGGGACAGGGACAGATACGCAGTATTTT. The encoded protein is CASSYGTGTDTQYF.

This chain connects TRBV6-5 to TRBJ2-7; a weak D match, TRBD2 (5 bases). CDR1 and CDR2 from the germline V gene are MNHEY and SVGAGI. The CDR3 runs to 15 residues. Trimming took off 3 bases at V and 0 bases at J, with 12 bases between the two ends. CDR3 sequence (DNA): TGTGCCAGCAGTTATTCCGCGGGCCCCTCCTACGAGCAGTACTTC. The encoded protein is CASSYSAGPSYEQYF.

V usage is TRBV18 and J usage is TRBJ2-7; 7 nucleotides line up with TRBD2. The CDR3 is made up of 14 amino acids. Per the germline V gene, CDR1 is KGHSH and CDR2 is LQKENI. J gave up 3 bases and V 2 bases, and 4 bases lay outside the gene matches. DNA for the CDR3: TGTGCCAGCTCACCAGGTGGCGGGAGCTACGAGCAGTACTTC. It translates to CASSPGGGSYEQYF.

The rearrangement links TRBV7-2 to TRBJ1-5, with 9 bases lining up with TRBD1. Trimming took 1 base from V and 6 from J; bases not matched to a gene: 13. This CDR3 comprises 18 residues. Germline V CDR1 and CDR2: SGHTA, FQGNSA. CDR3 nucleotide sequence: TGTGCCAGCAGCTTAGTGGGGGCCGGGGGGACAGGGCTTCAGCCCCAGCATTTT. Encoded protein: CASSLVGAGGTGLQPQHF.